Below are 4 T cell receptor beta chains sequenced from a single sample in a study of T cell changes during pregnancy in multiple sclerosis. Profiling relied on immunoSEQ multiplex PCR, and the TCRdb table lists in-frame clones only, not all of them. The sample shows roughly 15,000 clones, 80% to 90% of them seen only once. Sequencing used CD8+ T cells from peripheral blood mononuclear cells, obtained in the first trimester of pregnancy. These receptors were collected from a female donor with multiple sclerosis, enrolled in a pregnancy study.

J is TRBJ2-1 and V is TRBV27; D remains unclear. V was pared by 7 bases and J by 8 bases, with 12 bases between. The CDR3 consists of 12 residues. CDR1 MNHEY and CDR2 SMNVEV come from the germline V gene (reference sequence). This CDR3 is CASTSRVDEQFF. In nucleotides, the CDR3 is TGTGCCAGCACCTCCCGGGTGGATGAGCAGTTCTTC.

This sequence joins TRBV27 and TRBJ1-5, with a tentative D call TRBD1 (5 bases). CDR3 length equals 13 residues. Germline V gene sequence: CDR1 MNHEY, CDR2 SMNVEV (reference sequence). The germline V and J ends were trimmed by 5 bases and 11 bases, with 16 bases remaining between them. In DNA form, the CDR3 reads TGTGCCAGCAGTCCGCGGGGCCTCGCGGCCCAGCATTTT. Encoded protein: CASSPRGLAAQHF.

This chain connects TRBV5-1 to TRBJ2-3; D not resolved. Per germline, CDR1 SGHRS and CDR2 YFSETQ. The V end was cut by 1 base, the J end by 2 bases, with 11 bases between. The CDR3 spans 15 residues. In nucleotides, the CDR3 is TGCGCCAGCAGCTTGCGGCGCGGATACACAGATACGCAGTATTTT. This sequence encodes CASSLRRGYTDTQYF. Filled out from reference TRBV5-1 and TRBJ2-3, the complete variable domain reads KAGVTQTPRYLIKTRGQQVTLSCSPISGHRSVSWYQQTPGQGLQFLFEYFSETQRNKGNFPGRFSGRQFSNSRSEMNVSTLELGDSALYLCASSLRRGYTDTQYFGPGTRLTVL.

In its sample, this clone is medium-sized. The chain is built from TRBV10-3 and TRBJ2-1; tentatively, D is TRBD2 (6 bases). In germline, CDR1 is ENHRY, CDR2 SYGVKD. Trimming pared 0 bases from V and 5 bases from J, leaving 14 bases between. The length of the CDR3 is 16 residues. CDR3 DNA sequence: TGTGCCATCAGTGAGTCGAGGGCTAGCGCCCACAATGAGCAGTTCTTC. This gives the protein CAISESRASAHNEQFF.